Each of the 24 T cell receptor beta chains below was sequenced from the same sample in a study of spatial heterogeneity in lung cancer. The time point: blood at routine non-recurrence follow-up after resection. The sequenced material consisted of unsorted whole RNA from tumor, nontumor lung or frozen PBMC. From the 5' RACE reads, TCRdb called clonotypes with MiXCR, one entry per CDR3 protein. The sample yields around 110,000 distinct CDR3 sequences, more than 10% seen once. The sequencing used PBMCs, collected at follow-up. All receptors derive from a male donor with early-stage non-small cell lung cancer.

In its sample, this clonotype was seen a few times. The V call is TRBV18, the J call TRBJ1-5; possible D gene TRBD1, 5 bases. Germline lookup yields CDR1 KGHSH and CDR2 LQKENI. CDR3 size: 16 residues. V was pared by 1 base and J by 5 bases, with 15 bases between. The CDR3 protein is CASSPRVQGGDQPQHF. The CDR3 region has the DNA TGTGCCAGCTCACCACGCGTTCAGGGAGGAGATCAGCCCCAGCATTTT.

This clonotype was recorded many times. The chain recombines TRBV30 with TRBJ2-3; D not certain. The length of the CDR3 is 12 residues. V lost 0 bases and J lost 11, with 12 bases in between. In germline, CDR1 is GTSNPN, CDR2 SVGIG (reference sequence). In nucleotides, the CDR3 is TGTGCCTGGAGTGTAGTGCAGGAAAAGCAGTATTTT. Residues: CAWSVVQEKQYF.

This clonotype was found many times. The CDR3 protein is CASSSGQVGNQPQHF. In nucleotides, the CDR3 is TGTGCCAGCAGTTCCGGACAGGTTGGCAATCAGCCCCAGCATTTT. The V gene is TRBV28, the J gene TRBJ1-5; TRBD1 matches at 7 bases. Trimming took 4 bases from V and 2 from J; bases not matched to a gene: 5. Germline V gene sequence: CDR1 MDHEN, CDR2 SYDVKM. The CDR3 runs to 15 residues.

This clonotype was found many times. J is TRBJ1-1 and V is TRBV7-2; a possible D gene is TRBD1 (5 bases). Germline CDR1 is SGHTA and CDR2 is FQGNSA. V lost 4 bases to trimming and J lost 3 bases, with 15 bases between them. The CDR3 is made up of 15 amino acids. CDR3 amino acids: CASSSPPGEDTEAFF. The CDR3 DNA sequence: TGTGCCAGCAGCTCCCCGCCGGGGGAGGACACTGAAGCTTTCTTT.

The chain recombines TRBV28 with TRBJ2-7, with D unresolved. V lost 5 bases to trimming and J lost 7 bases, with 18 bases between them. Per germline, CDR1 MDHEN and CDR2 SYDVKM. The CDR3 is 14 residues long. DNA of the CDR3: TGTGCCAGCAGTCCCTCCCCTTACAGTTCGGAGCAGTACTTC. Translated, it gives CASSPSPYSSEQYF.

This clonotype was detected a few times. V usage is TRBV18 and J usage is TRBJ2-2, with TRBD2 matching over 9 bases. The CDR3 has 17 residues. From germline, CDR1 is KGHSH and CDR2 LQKENI. Losses at the gene ends were 2 bases for V and 2 bases for J; bases not matched to a gene: 6. DNA of the CDR3: TGTGCCAGCTCACCATCCCCTAGCGGGGTAAACACCGGGGAGCTGTTTTTT. This gives the protein CASSPSPSGVNTGELFF.

This clonotype occurred a few times. The chain carries TRBV6-2 or TRBV6-3 and TRBJ2-1, with D maybe TRBD1 (6 bases). CDR3 size: 15 residues. CDR1 and CDR2 from the germline V gene are MNHEY and SVGEGT. Between the trimmed V and J ends, which lost 6 bases and 0 bases, there was a span of 12 bases. CDR3: CASRGAVSSYNEQFF. Here the CDR3 DNA reads TGTGCCAGCAGGGGGGCGGTGAGCTCCTACAATGAGCAGTTCTTC.

A word on this clonotype: Germline is not matched at one junction end, which may reflect a read error. The gene calls are TRBV7-2 and TRBJ1-1; D is possibly TRBD1 (5 bases). The CDR3 extends over 12 amino acids. The germline V gene has CDR1 SGHTA and CDR2 FQGNSA. CDR3 sequence reads: CASTLGARGAFF. The CDR3 DNA follows: TGTGCCAGCACCTTAGGGGCACGAGGAGCTTTCTTT.

CDR3 amino acids: CSVVEGGPTDTQYF. Here the CDR3 DNA reads TGCAGCGTTGTCGAGGGGGGGCCGACAGATACGCAGTATTTT. The chain joins TRBV29-1 to TRBJ2-3, with a weak D call TRBD2 (7 bases). Germline loops: CDR1 SQVTM, CDR2 ANQGSEA. This CDR3 has 14 amino acids. V lost 4 bases to trimming and J lost 3 bases, with 14 bases between them.

The chain is built from TRBV19 and TRBJ1-2, with D possibly TRBD1 on 5 matching bases. The CDR3 is 13 residues long. CDR1 is LNHDA, CDR2 SQIVND, per germline (reference sequence). Trimming pared 7 bases from V and 8 bases from J, leaving 17 bases between. Here the CDR3 DNA reads TGTGCCAGTAACGACAGCCCGATCCTCGGCTACACCTTC. Translation gives CASNDSPILGYTF.

This clonotype has only a few counts. The chain employs TRBV28 and TRBJ2-2; D is undetermined. The CDR3 totals 14 residues. V was cut by 4 bases and J by 0 bases, with 6 bases left in between. The germline V gene encodes CDR1 MDHEN and CDR2 SYDVKM. The CDR3 reads CASSSPANTGELFF. The CDR3 DNA is TGTGCCAGCAGTTCCCCCGCGAACACCGGGGAGCTGTTTTTT.

This clonotype was recorded a few times. V usage is TRBV7-2 and J usage is TRBJ2-1; no firm D call. CDR1 is SGHTA, CDR2 FQGNSA, per germline. This CDR3 contains 16 residues. V was shortened by 0 bases and J by 1 base, with 10 bases between the two germline ends. CDR3 nucleotide sequence: TGTGCCAGCAGCTTAGCGGACGCTTCGTCCTACAATGAGCAGTTCTTC. Protein: CASSLADASSYNEQFF. The whole variable domain, filled in from reference TRBV7-2 and TRBJ2-1, reads GAGVSQSPSNKVTEKGKDVELRCDPISGHTALYWYRQSLGQGLEFLIYFQGNSAPDKSGLPSDRFSAERTGGSVSTLTIQRTQQEDSAVYLCASSLADASSYNEQFFGPGTRLTVL.

Note on this clonotype: A read error may produce the germline difference seen at one junction end. The chain joins TRBV2 to TRBJ2-7; D call uncertain. Germline-derived CDR1 and CDR2 are SNHLY and FYNNEI. This CDR3 is built from 12 residues. Here the CDR3 reads CASSENRSPQCF. In DNA form, the CDR3 reads TGTGCCAGCAGTGAAAATAGAAGCCCGCAGTGCTTC. The full variable domain, completed using reference TRBV2 and TRBJ2-7, is EPEVTQTPSHQVTQMGQEVILRCVPISNHLYFYWYRQILGQKVEFLVSFYNNEISEKSEIFDDQFSVERPDGSNFTLKIRSTKLEDSAMYFCASSENRSPQCFGPGTRLTVT.

Only a few counts were recorded for this clonotype. The CDR3 sequence: CAAGTSEGSEAFF. The CDR3 DNA follows: TGTGCCGCGGGGACCTCAGAGGGCTCTGAAGCTTTCTTT. The chain employs TRBV6-5 and TRBJ1-1; D might be TRBD1 (5 bases). CDR1 and CDR2 (germline): MNHEY, SVGAGI. The V end was cut by 11 bases, the J end by 6 bases, with 19 bases between. The CDR3 has 13 residues.

The chain is built from TRBV11-2 and TRBJ2-1; 9 bases are a match to TRBD2. The CDR3 consists of 15 residues. Trimming at V came to 3 bases and at J to 8 bases, leaving 8 bases not matched to a gene. The germline gives CDR1 SGHAT, CDR2 FQNNGV. DNA for the CDR3: TGTGCCAGCAGCTTCGGCGGGGGGGCCGGCGATGAGCAGTTCTTC. Its translation is CASSFGGGAGDEQFF.

The sample holds a few counts of this clonotype. The gene calls are TRBV25-1 and TRBJ1-2; 11 nucleotides line up with TRBD1. With 5 bases clipped from V and 4 bases from J, the junction kept 9 bases outside the gene matches. Germline V lookup: CDR1 MGHDK, CDR2 SYGVNS. The length of the CDR3 is 16 residues. The CDR3 loop is CASSPTDRGLTYGYTF. CDR3 sequence (DNA): TGTGCCAGCAGTCCCACGGACAGGGGGCTTACCTATGGCTACACCTTC.

CDR3 coding DNA: TGCGCCAGCAGACCGACAGGTAGCTCCTACGAGCAGTACTTC. Its translation is CASRPTGSSYEQYF. This chain uses TRBV5-1 with TRBJ2-7; maybe TRBD1 (6 bases). The CDR3 contains 14 residues. The V end lost 5 bases, the J end lost 0 bases, and 12 bases lay between the germline ends. Germline V gives CDR1 SGHRS, CDR2 YFSETQ. The whole variable domain, filled in from reference TRBV5-1 and TRBJ2-7, reads KAGVTQTPRYLIKTRGQQVTLSCSPISGHRSVSWYQQTPGQGLQFLFEYFSETQRNKGNFPGRFSGRQFSNSRSEMNVSTLELGDSALYLCASRPTGSSYEQYFGPGTRLTVT.

This clonotype showed up many times. CDR3 residues: CASSLSQGDEKLFF. In DNA form, the CDR3 reads TGTGCCAGCAGCTTAAGTCAGGGTGATGAAAAACTGTTTTTT. The chain has TRBV7-2 and TRBJ1-4; a weak D match, TRBD1 (5 bases). Germline loops: CDR1 SGHTA, CDR2 FQGNSA. Deletions cut 2 bases from V and 6 bases from J, with 10 bases between. This CDR3 spans 14 amino acids.

The chain joins TRBV29-1 to TRBJ2-2, with 12 bases fitting TRBD1. The V gene's germline CDR1 is SQVTM and CDR2 ANQGSEA. The CDR3 has 14 amino acids. Trimming cost V 6 bases and J 4 bases; bases outside gene matches: 3. The CDR3 DNA reads TGCAGCGTGGGACAGGGGGCAGGCACCGGGGAGCTGTTTTTT. It yields the protein CSVGQGAGTGELFF.

The chain has TRBV21-1 and TRBJ2-1; TRBD1 is taken as the D call from the table, unchecked against the DNA. TRBV21-1 is designated a pseudogene. CDR3 length: 16 residues. CDR3 residues: CASSNRPGQGNNEQFF. The CDR3 nucleotides are TGTGCCAGCAGCAACCGCCCGGGACAGGGAAACAATGAGCAGTTCTTC.

This clonotype was detected a few times. The chain uses TRBV11-1 and TRBJ2-3, with 7 nucleotides matching TRBD1. The CDR3 totals 16 residues. CDR1 SGHAT and CDR2 FQDESV come from the germline V gene (reference sequence). The ends lost 6 bases at V and 2 bases at J; junction bases unmatched: 11. CDR3 residues: CASRRRDRVATDTQYF. CDR3 nucleotides: TGTGCCAGCAGGCGTCGCGACAGGGTTGCCACAGATACGCAGTATTTT.

CDR3 in amino acids: CASSQLAGGDYGYTF. DNA of the CDR3: TGTGCCAGCAGCCAACTCGCAGGTGGAGACTATGGCTACACCTTC. This chain joins TRBV4-2 and TRBJ1-2; D ambiguous. The germline V gene encodes CDR1 LGHNA and CDR2 YNFKEQ. Trimming shortened V by 2 bases and J by 3 bases, and 13 bases separated the two germline ends. The CDR3 sequence is 15 residues long.

This clonotype was observed a handful of times. The V gene is TRBV19, the J gene TRBJ2-3, with a weak D call TRBD1 (6 bases). The CDR3 spans 13 residues. The germline V gene has CDR1 LNHDA and CDR2 SQIVND (reference sequence). V was pared by 7 bases and J by 3 bases, with 11 bases between. The CDR3 nucleotides are TGTGCCAGTACCCACAGGGTGACAGATACGCAGTATTTT. Translation gives CASTHRVTDTQYF.

This clonotype was seen only a few times. The chain uses TRBV20-1 and TRBJ1-1; TRBD1 matches at 9 bases. The germline gives CDR1 DFQATT, CDR2 SNEGSKA (reference sequence). This CDR3 is built from 15 residues. J lost 9 bases, V lost 6 bases, and 17 bases had no gene match. Here the CDR3 DNA reads TGCAGTGCCGCCGGGACAGGGTCGGGTTTGGGGAAAGCTTTCTTT. Amino acid sequence: CSAAGTGSGLGKAFF.